Below, one T cell receptor (beta chain) is given with its context. This specimen comes from a study of blood T cell repertoires in COVID-19. The CDR3 totals 15 residues. Germline V gene sequence: CDR1 LNHDA, CDR2 SQIVND (reference sequence). The V and J ends lost 2 bases and 1 base, in that order; junction bases with no gene match: 5. Original methodology: The authors estimated nucleated cell counts from reference gene primer amplification. Clones were sequenced by immunoSEQ multiplex PCR, and TCRdb holds only the in-frame ones, with some missing. V and J calls and clone size are those listed in that table; D and trimming were worked out from the DNA. Among about 220,000 clones listed, approximately 84% were seen once.

This clonotype was sampled from a man over 45 who had recovered from COVID-19. V is TRBV19 and J is TRBJ2-7; 7 nucleotides agree with TRBD2. Sequencing was performed on peripheral blood. The CDR3 region is CASSISGGVSYEQYF. The CDR3 DNA follows: TGTGCCAGTAGTATATCGGGAGGAGTTTCCTACGAGCAGTACTTC.